This T cell receptor (beta chain) was recovered during a study of blood T cell repertoires in COVID-19. Study-wide context: Acute and convalescent COVID-19 specimens originated in the United States, Italy and Spain.

In the original analysis: It was from reference gene primer amplification that nucleated cell counts were estimated. Some clones are missing from TCRdb's copy, which holds only in-frame ones; the method was immunoSEQ multiplex PCR. V and J calls and clone size are as listed in that table; D and trimming were resolved from the DNA. This sample has about 94,000 clones; 70% to 90% occur once, and the top ten carry under 8%. The germline V gene encodes CDR1 SQVTM and CDR2 ANQGSEA. The CDR3 has 11 residues. Trimming pared 4 bases from V and 7 bases from J, leaving 11 bases between. Sequenced sample: peripheral blood. This sequence originates from a human donor with acute or convalescent COVID-19. The donor label of this sample is uncertain. The chain is built from TRBV29-1 and TRBJ2-7; the D is unclear. The CDR3 sequence is CSVGGDGEQYF. CDR3 DNA sequence: TGCAGCGTTGGTGGCGACGGGGAGCAGTACTTC.